The clone carrying this T cell receptor beta chain was seen a handful of times. There are 13 residues in the CDR3. Deletions cut 4 bases from V and 6 bases from J, with 9 bases between. In germline, CDR1 is MNHNS, CDR2 SASEGT. The repertoire was sequenced with immunoSEQ multiplex PCR; TCRdb's copy has only in-frame clones and lacks some. Of 150,000 to 200,000 clones in the sample, about 96% were seen once. The donors were members of the validation cohort comprising over a hundred subjects, separate from the approximately 630-subject first cohort. These data come from a study of cytomegalovirus exposure and HLA in healthy donors.

The source of this sequence is a young woman in good health and CMV-seronegative. Sequenced: PBMCs. The V gene is TRBV6-1, the J gene TRBJ2-2, with TRBD1 as a possible D gene (5 bases). CDR3 nucleotides: TGTGCCAGCAGTGGTGGGGCCCCCGGGGAGCTGTTTTTT. The encoded protein is CASSGGAPGELFF.